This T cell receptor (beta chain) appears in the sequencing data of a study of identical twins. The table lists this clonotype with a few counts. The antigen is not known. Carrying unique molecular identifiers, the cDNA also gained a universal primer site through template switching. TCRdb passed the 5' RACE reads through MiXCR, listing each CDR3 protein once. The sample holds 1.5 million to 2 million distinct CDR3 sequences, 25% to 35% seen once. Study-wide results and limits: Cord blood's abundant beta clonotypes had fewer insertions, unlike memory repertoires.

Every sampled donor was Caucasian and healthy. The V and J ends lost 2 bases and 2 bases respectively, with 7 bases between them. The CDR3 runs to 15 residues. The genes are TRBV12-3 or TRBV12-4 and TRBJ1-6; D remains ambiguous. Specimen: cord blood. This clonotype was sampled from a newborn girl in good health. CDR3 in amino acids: CASSLIQTYNSPLHF. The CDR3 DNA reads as TGTGCCAGCAGTTTAATACAGACCTATAATTCACCCCTCCACTTT.